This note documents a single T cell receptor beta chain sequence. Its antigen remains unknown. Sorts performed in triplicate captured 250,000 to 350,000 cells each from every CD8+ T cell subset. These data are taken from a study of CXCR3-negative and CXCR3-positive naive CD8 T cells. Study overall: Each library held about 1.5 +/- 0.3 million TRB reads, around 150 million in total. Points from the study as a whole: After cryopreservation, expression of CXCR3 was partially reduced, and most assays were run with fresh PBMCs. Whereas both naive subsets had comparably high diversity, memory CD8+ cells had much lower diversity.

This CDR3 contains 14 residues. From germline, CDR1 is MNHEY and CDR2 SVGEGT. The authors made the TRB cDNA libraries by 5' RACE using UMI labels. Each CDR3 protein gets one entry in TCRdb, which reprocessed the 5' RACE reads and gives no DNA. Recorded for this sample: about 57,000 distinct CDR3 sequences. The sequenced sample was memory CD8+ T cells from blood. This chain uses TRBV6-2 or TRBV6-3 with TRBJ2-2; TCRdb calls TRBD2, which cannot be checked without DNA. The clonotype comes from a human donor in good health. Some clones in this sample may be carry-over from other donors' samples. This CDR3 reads CAIRLAGDTGELFF.